This entry lists 20 T cell receptor beta chains sequenced from one sample in a study of cytomegalovirus exposure and HLA in healthy donors. TCRdb keeps only in-frame clones here, not all; method: immunoSEQ multiplex PCR. The sample lists under 75,000 clones; around 97% were seen once. The sample consisted of PBMCs. These receptors were obtained from a woman under 30 in good health and CMV-seropositive.

The chain uses TRBV6-1 and TRBJ1-2; D is undetermined. The CDR3 is 14 amino acids. The V and J ends lost 3 bases and 4 bases respectively, with 12 bases between them. Germline V gene sequence: CDR1 MNHNS, CDR2 SASEGT. CDR3 sequence (DNA): TGTGCCAGCAGTGATCGGGAAAATAGCTATGGCTACACCTTC. Residues: CASSDRENSYGYTF.

The chain recombines TRBV19 with TRBJ1-5; weak D call: TRBD1 (6 bases). Per germline, CDR1 LNHDA and CDR2 SQIVND (reference sequence). V lost 3 bases to trimming and J lost 2 bases, with 11 bases between them. This CDR3 is built from 15 residues. The CDR3: CASSIEGGGNQPQHF. DNA of the CDR3: TGTGCCAGTAGTATTGAGGGGGGGGGCAATCAGCCCCAGCATTTT.

J is TRBJ2-7 and V is TRBV7-6, with D possibly matching TRBD2 (5 bases). The CDR3 length is 14 residues. Germline V gene data show CDR1 as SGHVS and CDR2 as FNYEAQ. V was pared by 5 bases and J by 1 base, with 12 bases between. The CDR3 DNA is TGTGCCAGCAGCATTGGACTGAAATCCTACGAGCAGTACTTC. Translating it yields CASSIGLKSYEQYF.

Here the CDR3 DNA reads TGTGCCAGCAGCGTGACAGGCCCAACCTCTGGAAACACCATATATTTT. Translation gives CASSVTGPTSGNTIYF. The chain is built from TRBV9 and TRBJ1-3, with D possibly being TRBD1 (6 bases). Germline lookup yields CDR1 SGDLS and CDR2 YYNGEE. V lost 2 bases and J 0 bases, leaving 12 bases between the germline ends. CDR3 length equals 16 residues.

The rearrangement links TRBV7-2 to TRBJ2-7; 7 nucleotides align to TRBD1. The CDR3 runs 14 residues. V lost 5 bases, J lost 4 bases, and 8 bases stayed unmatched. Germline CDR1 reads SGHTA; CDR2 reads FQGNSA. CDR3 sequence reads: CASSPRTGSYEQYF. The DNA of the CDR3 is TGTGCCAGCAGCCCAAGGACAGGTTCGTACGAGCAGTACTTC.

V is TRBV6-4 and J is TRBJ1-6, with 9 bases that match TRBD1. CDR1 and CDR2 (germline): MRHNA, SNTAGT. The CDR3 loop spans 15 amino acids. Trimming took 0 bases from V and 7 from J; bases not matched to a gene: 1. The CDR3 loop is CASSDSTGGNSPLHF. The CDR3 DNA is TGTGCCAGCAGTGACTCGACAGGGGGAAATTCACCCCTCCACTTT.

The chain uses TRBV2 and TRBJ2-5; D perhaps matches TRBD1 (6 bases). This CDR3 comprises 12 residues. The V end was cut by 6 bases, the J end by 3 bases, with 8 bases between. The germline V gene has CDR1 SNHLY and CDR2 FYNNEI. CDR3 coding DNA: TGTGCCAGCAGGCAGGGGAAAGAGACCCAGTACTTC. Amino acids: CASRQGKETQYF.

The chain is built from TRBV2 and TRBJ1-5; TRBD1 is a possible D gene (6 bases). The ends were cut back, 7 bases at V and 7 bases at J, with 14 bases in the middle. The CDR3 length is 13 residues. CDR1 is SNHLY, CDR2 FYNNEI, per germline. The CDR3 bases are TGTGCCAGCACCAGGGACATCCAACAGCCCCAGCATTTT. Its translation is CASTRDIQQPQHF. Variable domain in full (rest from reference TRBV2 and TRBJ1-5): EPEVTQTPSHQVTQMGQEVILRCVPISNHLYFYWYRQILGQKVEFLVSFYNNEISEKSEIFDDQFSVERPDGSNFTLKIRSTKLEDSAMYFCASTRDIQQPQHFGDGTRLSIL.

The V gene is TRBV9, the J gene TRBJ2-3; D unresolved. Between the trimmed V and J ends, which lost 0 bases and 3 bases, there was a span of 14 bases. CDR3 size: 16 residues. Germline V gives CDR1 SGDLS, CDR2 YYNGEE. In nucleotides, the CDR3 is TGTGCCAGCAGCGTAGAAGTGTCAGAAACAACAGATACGCAGTATTTT. This translates into CASSVEVSETTDTQYF. Full variable domain (remainder filled in from reference TRBV9 and TRBJ2-3): DSGVTQTPKHLITATGQRVTLRCSPRSGDLSVYWYQQSLDQGLQFLIQYYNGEERAKGNILERFSAQQFPDLHSELNLSSLELGDSALYFCASSVEVSETTDTQYFGPGTRLTVL.

The J gene is TRBJ2-1, the V gene TRBV19; 10 positions match TRBD1. The CDR3 is 15 residues long. V gave up 10 bases and J gave up 4 bases; unmatched junction bases: 10. The germline gives CDR1 LNHDA, CDR2 SQIVND (reference sequence). This CDR3 is CATMGRDRGYNEQFF. Written as DNA, the CDR3 is TGTGCCACTATGGGCCGGGACAGGGGATACAATGAGCAGTTCTTC. The whole variable domain, filled in from reference TRBV19 and TRBJ2-1, reads DGGITQSPKYLFRKEGQNVTLSCEQNLNHDAMYWYRQDPGQGLRLIYYSQIVNDFQKGDIAEGYSVSREKKESFPLTVTSAQKNPTAFYLCATMGRDRGYNEQFFGPGTRLTVL.

The chain employs TRBV5-1 and TRBJ1-2; 7 bases line up with TRBD1. V shed 4 bases, J shed 4 bases, and the junction held 7 bases outside the gene matches. Germline V gene sequence: CDR1 SGHRS, CDR2 YFSETQ. The CDR3 has 14 amino acids. CDR3 in amino acids: CASSPDRDPYGYTF. The CDR3 DNA sequence: TGCGCCAGCAGCCCCGACAGGGACCCCTATGGCTACACCTTC.

The chain combines TRBV5-6 with TRBJ1-4; D gene unclear. This CDR3 is 15 amino acids long. Trimming cost V 1 base and J 2 bases, with 9 bases left between them. Germline CDR1 and CDR2: SGHDT and YYEEEE. This CDR3 is CASSLLGVTNEKLFF. Here the CDR3 DNA reads TGTGCCAGCAGCTTGTTGGGAGTTACTAATGAAAAACTGTTTTTT. Full variable domain (rest looked up from reference TRBV5-6 and TRBJ1-4): DAGVTQSPTHLIKTRGQQVTLRCSPKSGHDTVSWYQQALGQGPQFIFQYYEEEERQRGNFPDRFSGHQFPNYSSELNVNALLLGDSALYLCASSLLGVTNEKLFFGSGTQLSVL.

The gene calls are TRBV7-2 and TRBJ1-2; unclear D gene. The CDR3 covers 13 residues. CDR1 is SGHTA, CDR2 FQGNSA, per germline. Deletions cut 3 bases from V and 3 bases from J, with 8 bases between. This CDR3 reads CASSFWQDYGYTF. The DNA of the CDR3 is TGTGCCAGCAGCTTTTGGCAGGACTATGGCTACACCTTC.

This chain links TRBV10-3 with TRBJ1-5, with D unresolved. V shed 6 bases and J shed 0 bases, with 12 bases lying between them. Germline CDR1 and CDR2: ENHRY and SYGVKD. The CDR3 consists of 15 residues. CDR3 sequence (DNA): TGTGCCATCAGCGAAGACACTTATAGCAATCAGCCCCAGCATTTT. Its protein is CAISEDTYSNQPQHF.

This clone occurred once. The rearrangement uses TRBV10-2 and TRBJ2-5; D gene unclear. The germline V gene encodes CDR1 WSHSY and CDR2 SAAADI. This CDR3 has 16 amino acids. V was clipped by 2 bases and J by 2 bases, with 15 bases between them. The CDR3 DNA sequence: TGCGCCAGCAGTGAGCCTCCGACAAATGGTCAAGAGACCCAGTACTTC. Its protein is CASSEPPTNGQETQYF.

The V gene is TRBV25-1, the J gene TRBJ1-2, with TRBD1 as a possible D gene (5 bases). CDR3 length: 14 residues. The ends were cut back, 4 bases at V and 8 bases at J, with 17 bases in the middle. Germline V gene data show CDR1 as MGHDK and CDR2 as SYGVNS. CDR3 protein: CASSAPGLPYGYTF. In DNA, the CDR3 is TGTGCCAGCAGTGCACCGGGACTACCGTACGGCTACACCTTC.

This sequence joins TRBV18 and TRBJ1-1; D uncertain. The CDR3 extends over 13 amino acids. V was clipped by 0 bases and J by 0 bases, with 2 bases between them. Germline loops: CDR1 KGHSH, CDR2 LQKENI. The CDR3 region has the DNA TGTGCCAGCTCACCACCCTTGAACACTGAAGCTTTCTTT. This translates into CASSPPLNTEAFF.

The chain uses TRBV29-1 and TRBJ2-7, with 10 bases identical to TRBD1. This CDR3 spans 13 amino acids. Trimming cost V 6 bases and J 1 base; bases outside gene matches: 3. The V gene's germline CDR1 is SQVTM and CDR2 ANQGSEA. CDR3 residues: CSVGQGISYEQYF. The CDR3 region has the DNA TGCAGCGTGGGACAGGGGATATCCTACGAGCAGTACTTC.

V and J are TRBV19 and TRBJ2-7; D possibly corresponds to TRBD2 (5 bases). This CDR3 comprises 11 residues. Between the trimmed V and J ends, which lost 5 bases and 5 bases, there was a span of 7 bases. Germline CDR1 and CDR2: LNHDA and SQIVND (reference sequence). The CDR3, as DNA: TGTGCCAGTAGTTCGGGAAACGAGCAGTACTTC. Its protein product is CASSSGNEQYF.

This clone was found once. The V gene is TRBV28, the J gene TRBJ1-2, with 7 positions matching TRBD1. The junction had 6 bases not matched to a gene; V was cut back by 7 bases and J by 4 bases. Per the germline V gene, CDR1 is MDHEN and CDR2 is SYDVKM. This CDR3 is built from 13 residues. CDR3 sequence reads: CASTIYRGYGYTF. In nucleotides, the CDR3 is TGTGCCAGCACTATATACAGGGGCTATGGCTACACCTTC.